A single sample is the source of the 26 T cell receptor beta chains below, sequenced in a study of blood T cell repertoires in COVID-19. Some clones are missing from TCRdb's copy, which holds only in-frame ones; the method was immunoSEQ multiplex PCR. The sample yields around 180,000 clones, under 85% seen once. The sequenced material came from PBMCs or T cells enriched from blood (not recorded which). All receptors derive from a man between 50 and 59 years old who had recovered from COVID-19.

The chain joins TRBV5-1 to TRBJ2-5, with 10 nucleotides matching TRBD1. With V trimmed by 4 bases and J by 5 bases, 8 bases remained unmatched. The CDR3 is 15 amino acids. Germline-derived CDR1 and CDR2 are SGHRS and YFSETQ. The CDR3 is CASSQGTGAGETQYF. DNA for the CDR3: TGCGCCAGCAGCCAGGGGACAGGGGCCGGGGAGACCCAGTACTTC.

The gene calls are TRBV2 and TRBJ1-5, with TRBD1 as a possible D gene (6 bases). V lost 6 bases and J lost 1, with 13 bases in between. Germline-derived CDR1 and CDR2 are SNHLY and FYNNEI. This CDR3 has 15 residues. The CDR3, as DNA: TGTGCCAGCAGCCGTCCGGGGGGCAGCAATCAGCCCCAGCATTTT. Residues: CASSRPGGSNQPQHF.

V gene TRBV10-3 combines with J gene TRBJ1-1; tentatively, D is TRBD1 (5 bases). CDR1 is ENHRY and CDR2 is SYGVKD in the germline V gene. CDR3 size: 12 residues. The V end lost 6 bases, the J end lost 11 bases, and 16 bases lay between the germline ends. In nucleotides, the CDR3 is TGTGCCATCAGGCCCATGGGGGGTGACGCTTTCTTT. This gives the protein CAIRPMGGDAFF.

J is TRBJ2-1 and V is TRBV13; no clear D. The CDR3 consists of 11 residues. V lost 2 bases, J lost 7 bases, and 3 bases lay in between. Germline lookup yields CDR1 PRHDT and CDR2 FYEKMQ (reference sequence). The CDR3 spells CASSLQNEQFF. In nucleotides, the CDR3 is TGTGCCAGCAGCTTACAAAATGAGCAGTTCTTC.

The chain carries TRBV28 and TRBJ1-3; D unresolved. V was shortened by 7 bases and J by 2 bases, with 15 bases between the two germline ends. From germline, CDR1 is MDHEN and CDR2 SYDVKM. This CDR3 contains 15 residues. CDR3 nucleotide sequence: TGTGCCAGCACCAATCAGGATTCGGCTGGAAACACCATATATTTT. It is translated as CASTNQDSAGNTIYF.

This clone was detected only a few times. This chain connects TRBV28 to TRBJ1-6, with 8 bases matching TRBD1. The CDR3 loop spans 15 amino acids. V was pared by 6 bases and J by 8 bases, with 9 bases of the junction left unmatched. Germline-derived CDR1 and CDR2 are MDHEN and SYDVKM. CDR3 residues: CASSLPGQVDSPLHF. The CDR3 bases are TGTGCCAGCAGCCTACCGGGACAGGTTGATTCACCCCTCCACTTT.

CDR3 DNA sequence: TGTGCCACCAGTCAACCGGTAGGAGGGAGAACCGGGGAGCTGTTTTTT. Its translation is CATSQPVGGRTGELFF. V is TRBV24-1 and J is TRBJ2-2, with D possibly matching TRBD2 (6 bases). The germline V gene has CDR1 KGHDR and CDR2 SFDVKD. CDR3 length: 16 amino acids. V lost 6 bases, J lost 5 bases, and 18 bases lay in between.

CDR3 DNA sequence: TGTGCCAGCAGCCGGACAGGAGTTAACTATGGCTACACCTTC. Translated, it gives CASSRTGVNYGYTF. The genes are TRBV5-8 and TRBJ1-2; 7 nucleotides agree with TRBD1. This CDR3 is built from 14 residues. Trimming removed 4 bases from V and 1 base from J; junction bases left unmatched: 4. Germline CDR1 SGHTS, CDR2 YDEGEE.

The chain couples TRBV2 to TRBJ2-7; D might be TRBD1 (7 bases). The germline gives CDR1 SNHLY, CDR2 FYNNEI. V was clipped by 6 bases and J by 0 bases, with 9 bases between them. The CDR3 loop spans 13 amino acids. The CDR3: CASRRDSSYEQYF. The CDR3 bases are TGTGCCAGCAGGCGGGACAGCTCCTACGAGCAGTACTTC.

This chain connects TRBV5-1 to TRBJ1-1, with 7 bases matching TRBD1. The V gene's germline CDR1 is SGHRS and CDR2 YFSETQ. V dropped 5 bases and J dropped 0; count of bases not matched to a gene: 7. This CDR3 comprises 15 residues. CDR3 sequence (DNA): TGCGCCAGCAGGGAGACAGGGTGGATGAACACTGAAGCTTTCTTT. Translating gives CASRETGWMNTEAFF.

This rearrangement joins TRBV9 to TRBJ2-3, with D perhaps matching TRBD2 (6 bases). The CDR3 extends over 16 amino acids. Trimming took 1 base from V and 4 from J, leaving 16 bases between them. Germline V gene data show CDR1 as SGDLS and CDR2 as YYNGEE. CDR3 nucleotide sequence: TGTGCCAGCAGCGTACGACTAGGAGAGGGGTCAGATACGCAGTATTTT. This encodes CASSVRLGEGSDTQYF.

This rearrangement joins TRBV28 to TRBJ2-6; the match to TRBD1 covers 7 bases. From germline, CDR1 is MDHEN and CDR2 SYDVKM. V shed 4 bases and J 0 bases; nucleotides not matched to a gene: 3. This CDR3 is built from 16 residues. CDR3 protein: CASSSGTASGANVLTF. The CDR3 nucleotides read TGTGCCAGCAGTTCCGGGACAGCCTCTGGGGCCAACGTCCTGACTTTC.

The J gene is TRBJ1-6, the V gene TRBV7-9; D remains unclear. This CDR3 comprises 13 residues. Germline values: CDR1 SEHNR, CDR2 FQNEAQ (reference sequence). Trimming left V 5 bases short and J 9 bases short, with 11 bases between. The chain's CDR3 is CASSPDASSPLHF. CDR3 nucleotides: TGTGCCAGCAGCCCCGATGCCAGTTCACCCCTCCACTTT.

Note on this clone: Other DNA sequences within the sample encode an identical CDR3. The V and J genes are TRBV28 and TRBJ1-1; no firm D call. The CDR3 has 13 residues. The V end lost 7 bases, the J end lost 1 base, and 10 bases lay between the germline ends. Germline CDR1 MDHEN, CDR2 SYDVKM. CDR3 region: CASIRGGNTEAFF. The CDR3 region has the DNA TGTGCCAGCATCCGAGGAGGGAACACTGAAGCTTTCTTT.

V and J are TRBV4-2 and TRBJ1-1; 7 bases line up with TRBD1. The CDR3 spans 14 residues. V was clipped by 0 bases and J by 6 bases; unmatched bases: 4. Germline V gene sequence: CDR1 LGHNA, CDR2 YNFKEQ. For the CDR3, the DNA is TGTGCCAGCAGCCAAGACGAGGGGGCGGCTGAAGCTTTCTTT. Protein sequence: CASSQDEGAAEAFF.

This rearrangement joins TRBV5-1 to TRBJ2-2; 7 nucleotides align to TRBD1. With 1 base clipped from V and 4 bases from J, the junction kept 4 bases outside the gene matches. The CDR3 is 15 residues long. Germline CDR1 and CDR2: SGHRS and YFSETQ. In DNA, the CDR3 is TGCGCCAGCAGCTTGAGAGGGGGCTCCACCGGGGAGCTGTTTTTT. Protein: CASSLRGGSTGELFF.

The rearrangement joins TRBV9 to TRBJ1-4; a weak D match, TRBD1 (6 bases). The CDR3 is made up of 16 amino acids. Trimming took off 4 bases at V and 2 bases at J, with 15 bases between the two ends. Germline CDR1 SGDLS, CDR2 YYNGEE. The CDR3 DNA reads TGTGCCAGCAGCCCAGAAGGGGGGGCGACTAATGAAAAACTGTTTTTT. It translates to CASSPEGGATNEKLFF.

V usage is TRBV18 and J usage is TRBJ2-7, with 12 positions matching TRBD2. CDR1 is KGHSH and CDR2 is LQKENI in the germline V gene. The CDR3 covers 16 residues. V lost 5 bases, J lost 6 bases, and 11 bases stayed unmatched. CDR3 in amino acids: CASSGTSGGSPFEQYF. The CDR3 nucleotides read TGTGCCAGCTCAGGAACTAGCGGGGGGTCTCCCTTCGAGCAGTACTTC. Complete variable domain (other parts from reference TRBV18 and TRBJ2-7): NAGVMQNPRHLVRRRGQEARLRCSPMKGHSHVYWYRQLPEEGLKFMVYLQKENIIDESGMPKERFSAEFPKEGPSILRIQQVVRGDSAAYFCASSGTSGGSPFEQYFGPGTRLTVT.

On this clone itself: One end of the junction varies from germline; a read error may be responsible. This rearrangement joins TRBV2 to TRBJ2-5, with D tentatively TRBD1 (5 bases). The germline V gene has CDR1 SNHLY and CDR2 FYNNEI. The CDR3 consists of 12 residues. The CDR3 coding sequence is TGTGCCAGCACGGCCCTACGGGCCGGCAGGGACTTC. This translates into CASTALRAGRDF. Drawing the rest from reference TRBV2 and TRBJ2-5, the complete variable domain is EPEVTQTPSHQVTQMGQEVILRCVPISNHLYFYWYRQILGQKVEFLVSFYNNEISEKSEIFDDQFSVERPDGSNFTLKIRSTKLEDSAMYFCASTALRAGRDFGPGTRLLVL.

In the case of this clone: This sample includes further DNA sequences coding for the same CDR3. This chain joins TRBV18 and TRBJ2-3, with D unclear. This CDR3 is built from 12 residues. Trimming took off 3 bases at V and 5 bases at J, with 6 bases between the two ends. The V gene's germline CDR1 is KGHSH and CDR2 LQKENI. Here the CDR3 DNA reads TGTGCCAGCTCACCCCTTTTAGATACGCAGTATTTT. This sequence encodes CASSPLLDTQYF.

The chain employs TRBV24-1 and TRBJ2-3, with a possible D match to TRBD1 (5 bases). The CDR3 contains 17 residues. Germline loops: CDR1 KGHDR, CDR2 SFDVKD. The germline V and J ends were trimmed by 1 base and 2 bases, with 15 bases remaining between them. The CDR3: CATSDLKGLPYTDTQYF. CDR3 nucleotides: TGTGCCACCAGTGATTTAAAGGGGCTCCCATACACAGATACGCAGTATTTT.

The count of this clone is one. The chain combines TRBV5-6 with TRBJ1-6, with TRBD1 identical over 10 bases. The CDR3 length is 14 residues. Looked up from germline, CDR1 is SGHDT and CDR2 is YYEEEE. V dropped 2 bases and J dropped 14; count of bases not matched to a gene: 7. The CDR3: CASSFGQGVESLHF. The CDR3, as DNA: TGTGCCAGCAGCTTCGGACAGGGGGTGGAATCCCTCCACTTT.

This clone was counted once. The chain has TRBV28 and TRBJ2-7; D is uncertain. Trimming took off 4 bases at V and 1 base at J, with 5 bases between the two ends. From germline, CDR1 is MDHEN and CDR2 SYDVKM. The CDR3 is 12 amino acids. The CDR3 loop is CASSSSSYEQYF. DNA of the CDR3: TGTGCCAGCAGTTCCTCGTCCTACGAGCAGTACTTC.

The chain couples TRBV18 to TRBJ2-3, with 8 positions matching TRBD1. This CDR3 is built from 15 residues. Germline CDR1 and CDR2: KGHSH and LQKENI. The V gene end was trimmed by 6 bases and the J gene end by 0 bases; junction bases not matched to a gene: 5. The DNA for the CDR3 is TGTGCCAGCTCCCTGGACAGGGCTAGCACAGATACGCAGTATTTT. This gives the protein CASSLDRASTDTQYF.

The chain carries TRBV29-1 and TRBJ1-1; 7 bases fit TRBD1. Germline assignment: CDR1 SQVTM and CDR2 ANQGSEA. Germline trimming cut 4 bases from V and 5 bases from J; bases unmatched to any gene: 4. The CDR3 is 12 amino acids. As DNA, the CDR3 is TGCAGCGTTGGACAGGGCACTACTGAAGCTTTCTTT. This encodes CSVGQGTTEAFF. Full variable domain (remainder filled in from reference TRBV29-1 and TRBJ1-1): SAVISQKPSRDICQRGTSLTIQCQVDSQVTMMFWYRQQPGQSLTLIATANQGSEATYESGFVIDKFPISRPNLTFSTLTVSNMSPEDSSIYLCSVGQGTTEAFFGQGTRLTVV.

The J gene is TRBJ1-6, the V gene TRBV6-2 or TRBV6-3, with D perhaps TRBD1 (5 bases). The CDR3 is 13 residues long. Looked up from germline, CDR1 is MNHEY and CDR2 is SVGEGT. The V end lost 2 bases, the J end lost 14 bases, and 13 bases lay between the germline ends. DNA for the CDR3: TGTGCCAGCAGTTACGCGGGACCAAAAACCCTCCACTTT. It yields the protein CASSYAGPKTLHF.